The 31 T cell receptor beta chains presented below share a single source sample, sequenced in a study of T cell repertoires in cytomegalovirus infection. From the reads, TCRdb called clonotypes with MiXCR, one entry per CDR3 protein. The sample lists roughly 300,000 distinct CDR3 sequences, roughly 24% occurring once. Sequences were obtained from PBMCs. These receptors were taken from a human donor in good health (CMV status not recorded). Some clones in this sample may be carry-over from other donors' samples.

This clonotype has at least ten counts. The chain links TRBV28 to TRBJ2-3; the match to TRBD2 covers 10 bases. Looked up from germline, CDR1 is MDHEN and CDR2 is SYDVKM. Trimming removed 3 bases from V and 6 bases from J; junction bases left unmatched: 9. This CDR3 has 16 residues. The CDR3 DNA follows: TGTGCCAGCAGTTTGAGGAAACTAGCGGGGACCGATACGCAGTATTTT. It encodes CASSLRKLAGTDTQYF.

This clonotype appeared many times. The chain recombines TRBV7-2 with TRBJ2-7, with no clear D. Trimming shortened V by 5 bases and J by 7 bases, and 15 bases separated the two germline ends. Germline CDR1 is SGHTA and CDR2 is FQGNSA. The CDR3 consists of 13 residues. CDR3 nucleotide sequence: TGTGCCAGCAGCCAGACTGCCGGCTGGGAGCAGTACTTC. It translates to CASSQTAGWEQYF.

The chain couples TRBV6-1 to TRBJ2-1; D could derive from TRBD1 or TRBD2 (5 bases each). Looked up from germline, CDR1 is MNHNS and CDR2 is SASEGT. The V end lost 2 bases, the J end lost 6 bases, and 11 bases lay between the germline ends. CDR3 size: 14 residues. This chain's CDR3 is CASSETARGNEQFF. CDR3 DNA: TGTGCCAGCAGTGAAACGGCGAGGGGCAATGAGCAGTTCTTC.

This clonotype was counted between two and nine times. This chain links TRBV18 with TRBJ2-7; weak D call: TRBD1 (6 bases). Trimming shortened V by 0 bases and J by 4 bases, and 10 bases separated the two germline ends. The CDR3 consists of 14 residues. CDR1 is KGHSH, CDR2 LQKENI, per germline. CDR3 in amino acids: CASSPPSRGYEQYF. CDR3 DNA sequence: TGTGCCAGCTCACCACCGAGTAGGGGGTACGAGCAGTACTTC. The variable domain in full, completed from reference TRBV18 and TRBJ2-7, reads NAGVMQNPRHLVRRRGQEARLRCSPMKGHSHVYWYRQLPEEGLKFMVYLQKENIIDESGMPKERFSAEFPKEGPSILRIQQVVRGDSAAYFCASSPPSRGYEQYFGPGTRLTVT.

The CDR3 DNA is TGTGCCAGCAGCCGATCAGGGAATTTTTGGTTCTTC. Protein sequence: CASSRSGNFWFF. The V gene is TRBV5-6, the J gene TRBJ2-1, with D possibly TRBD1 on 5 matching bases. Trimming took off 4 bases at V and 15 bases at J, with 17 bases between the two ends. The CDR3 runs to 12 residues. The V gene's germline CDR1 is SGHDT and CDR2 YYEEEE.

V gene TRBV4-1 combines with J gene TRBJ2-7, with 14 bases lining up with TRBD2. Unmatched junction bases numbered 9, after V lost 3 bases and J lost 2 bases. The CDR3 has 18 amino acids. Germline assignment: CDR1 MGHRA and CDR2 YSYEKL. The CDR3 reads CASSQRTSGGTTPYEQYF. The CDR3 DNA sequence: TGCGCCAGCAGCCAGAGGACTAGCGGGGGGACCACCCCCTACGAGCAGTACTTC.

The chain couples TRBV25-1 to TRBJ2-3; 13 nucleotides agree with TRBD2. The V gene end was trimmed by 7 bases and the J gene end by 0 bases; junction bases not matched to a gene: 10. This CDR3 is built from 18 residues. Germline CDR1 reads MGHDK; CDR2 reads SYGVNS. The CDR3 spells CASNPSGLAGFSTDTQYF. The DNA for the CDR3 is TGTGCCAGCAATCCGTCGGGACTAGCGGGATTTAGCACAGATACGCAGTATTTT.

CDR3 amino acids: CSGGQGVSYNEQFF. The CDR3 DNA follows: TGCAGCGGAGGACAGGGTGTTTCCTACAATGAGCAGTTCTTC. This chain joins TRBV29-1 and TRBJ2-1; 8 bases align to TRBD1. CDR3 length: 14 residues. CDR1 is SQVTM, CDR2 ANQGSEA, per germline. The junction had 6 bases not matched to a gene; V was cut back by 7 bases and J by 1 base.

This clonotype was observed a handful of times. The CDR3 is CASSRRQPLNQETQYF. The CDR3 DNA reads TGCGCCAGCAGCCGTCGACAACCTCTCAACCAAGAGACCCAGTACTTC. This chain links TRBV10-1 with TRBJ2-5; D is uncertain. Trimming left V 6 bases short and J 0 bases short, with 17 bases between. Germline V gives CDR1 WNHNN, CDR2 SYGVQD (reference sequence). This CDR3 has 16 residues.

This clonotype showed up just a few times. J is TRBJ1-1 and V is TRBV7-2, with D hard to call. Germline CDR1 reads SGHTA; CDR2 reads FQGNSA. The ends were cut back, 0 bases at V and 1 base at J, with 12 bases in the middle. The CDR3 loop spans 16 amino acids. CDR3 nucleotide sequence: TGTGCCAGCAGCTTAGCGTCGGGCACCCCGAACACTGAAGCTTTCTTT. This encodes CASSLASGTPNTEAFF.

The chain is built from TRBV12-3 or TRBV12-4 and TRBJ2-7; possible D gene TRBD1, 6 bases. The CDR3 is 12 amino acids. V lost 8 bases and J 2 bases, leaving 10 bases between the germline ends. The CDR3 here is CASGPGAYEQYF. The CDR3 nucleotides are TGTGCCAGCGGCCCAGGGGCCTACGAGCAGTACTTC.

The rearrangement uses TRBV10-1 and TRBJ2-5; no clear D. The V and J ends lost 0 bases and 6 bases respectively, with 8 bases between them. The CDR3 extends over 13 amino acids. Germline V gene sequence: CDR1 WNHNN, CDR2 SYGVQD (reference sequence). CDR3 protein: CASSESDGQTQYF. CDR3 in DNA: TGCGCCAGCAGTGAGTCGGACGGCCAGACCCAGTACTTC.

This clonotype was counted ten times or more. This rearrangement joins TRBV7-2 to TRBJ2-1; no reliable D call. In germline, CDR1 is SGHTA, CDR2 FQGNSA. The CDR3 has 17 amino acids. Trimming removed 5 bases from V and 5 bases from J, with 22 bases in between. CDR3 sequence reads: CASSRKQYPLSNNEQFF. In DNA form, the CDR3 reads TGTGCCAGCAGCCGAAAACAGTACCCACTGAGCAACAATGAGCAGTTCTTC.

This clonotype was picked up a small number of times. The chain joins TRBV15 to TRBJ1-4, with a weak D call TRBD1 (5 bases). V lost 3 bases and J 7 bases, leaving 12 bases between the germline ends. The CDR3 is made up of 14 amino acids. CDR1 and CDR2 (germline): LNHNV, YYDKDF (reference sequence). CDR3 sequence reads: CATSRQGGSEKLFF. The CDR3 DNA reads TGTGCCACCAGCAGGCAGGGCGGAAGTGAAAAACTGTTTTTT.

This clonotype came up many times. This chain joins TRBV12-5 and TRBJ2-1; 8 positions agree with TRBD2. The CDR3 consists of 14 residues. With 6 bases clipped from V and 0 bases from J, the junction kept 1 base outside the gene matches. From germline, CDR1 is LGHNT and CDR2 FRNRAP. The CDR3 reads CASGSGSSYNEQFF. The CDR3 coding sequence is TGTGCTAGTGGAAGCGGGAGCTCCTACAATGAGCAGTTCTTC.

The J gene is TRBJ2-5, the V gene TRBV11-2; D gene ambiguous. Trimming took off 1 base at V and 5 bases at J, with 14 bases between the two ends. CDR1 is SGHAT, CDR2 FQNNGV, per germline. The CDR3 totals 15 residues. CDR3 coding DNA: TGTGCCAGCAGCTTAGGGCAGGACGCACGGGAGACCCAGTACTTC. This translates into CASSLGQDARETQYF.

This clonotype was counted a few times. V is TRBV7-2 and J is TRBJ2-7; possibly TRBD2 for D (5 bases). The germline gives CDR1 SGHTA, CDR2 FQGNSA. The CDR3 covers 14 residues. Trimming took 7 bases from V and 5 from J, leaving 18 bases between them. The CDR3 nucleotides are TGTGCCAGCAACGCCAACGGGGTAACGAACGAGCAGTACTTC. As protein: CASNANGVTNEQYF.

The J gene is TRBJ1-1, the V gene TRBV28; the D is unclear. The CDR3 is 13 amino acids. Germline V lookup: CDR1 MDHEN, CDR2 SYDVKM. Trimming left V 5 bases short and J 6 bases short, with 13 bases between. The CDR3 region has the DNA TGTGCCAGCAGTCCACCGGGCAAACCTGAAGCTTTCTTT. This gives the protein CASSPPGKPEAFF.

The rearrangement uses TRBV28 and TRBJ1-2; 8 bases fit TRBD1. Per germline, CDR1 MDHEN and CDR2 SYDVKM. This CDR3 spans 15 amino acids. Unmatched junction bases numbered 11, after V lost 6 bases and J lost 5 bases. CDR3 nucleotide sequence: TGTGCCAGCAGGACAGCTCTTCAGGGGGCGTATGGCTACACCTTC. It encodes CASRTALQGAYGYTF.

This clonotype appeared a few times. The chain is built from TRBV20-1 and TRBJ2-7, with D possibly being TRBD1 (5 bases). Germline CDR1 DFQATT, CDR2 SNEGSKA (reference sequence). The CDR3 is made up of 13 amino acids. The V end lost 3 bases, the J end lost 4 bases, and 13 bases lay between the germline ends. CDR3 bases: TGCAGTGCTAGTTCAGGGTTAGGGTACGAGCAGTACTTC. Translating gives CSASSGLGYEQYF.

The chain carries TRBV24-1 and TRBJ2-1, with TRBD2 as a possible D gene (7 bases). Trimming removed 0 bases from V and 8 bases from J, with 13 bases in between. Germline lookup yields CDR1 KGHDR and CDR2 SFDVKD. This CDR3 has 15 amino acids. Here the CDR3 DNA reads TGTGCCACCAGTGATTTGCGTCCGGGGGGCGATGAGCAGTTCTTC. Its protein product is CATSDLRPGGDEQFF.

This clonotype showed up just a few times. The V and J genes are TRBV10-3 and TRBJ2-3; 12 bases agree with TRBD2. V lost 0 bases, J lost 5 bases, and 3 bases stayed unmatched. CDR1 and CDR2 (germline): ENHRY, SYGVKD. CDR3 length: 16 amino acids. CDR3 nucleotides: TGTGCCATCAGTGAGTCGACTAGCGGGAGAGGAGATACGCAGTATTTT. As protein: CAISESTSGRGDTQYF.

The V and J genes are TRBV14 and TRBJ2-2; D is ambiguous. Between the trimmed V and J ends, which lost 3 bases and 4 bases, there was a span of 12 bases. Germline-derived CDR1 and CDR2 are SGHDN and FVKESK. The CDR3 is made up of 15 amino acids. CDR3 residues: CASSQGLKFTGELFF. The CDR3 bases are TGTGCCAGCAGCCAGGGTCTTAAGTTCACCGGGGAGCTGTTTTTT.

The CDR3 loop is CASSSYGTGSLEQYF. The DNA for the CDR3 is TGTGCCAGCAGTTCTTACGGGACAGGGTCCCTCGAGCAGTACTTC. The chain couples TRBV28 to TRBJ2-7; 9 bases are shared with TRBD1. The V gene's germline CDR1 is MDHEN and CDR2 SYDVKM. J gave up 6 bases and V 4 bases, and 10 bases lay outside the gene matches. This CDR3 spans 15 amino acids.

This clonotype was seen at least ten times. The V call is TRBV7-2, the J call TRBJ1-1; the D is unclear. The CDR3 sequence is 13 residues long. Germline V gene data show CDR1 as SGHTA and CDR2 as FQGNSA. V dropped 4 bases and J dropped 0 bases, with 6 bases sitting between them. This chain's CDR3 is CASSWYMNTEAFF. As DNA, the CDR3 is TGTGCCAGCAGCTGGTACATGAACACTGAAGCTTTCTTT. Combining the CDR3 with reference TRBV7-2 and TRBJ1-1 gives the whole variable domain GAGVSQSPSNKVTEKGKDVELRCDPISGHTALYWYRQSLGQGLEFLIYFQGNSAPDKSGLPSDRFSAERTGGSVSTLTIQRTQQEDSAVYLCASSWYMNTEAFFGQGTRLTVV.

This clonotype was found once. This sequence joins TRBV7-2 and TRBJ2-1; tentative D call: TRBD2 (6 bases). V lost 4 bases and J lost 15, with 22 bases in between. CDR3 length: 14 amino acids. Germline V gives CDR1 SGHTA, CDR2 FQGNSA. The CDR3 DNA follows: TGTGCCAGCAGCTCCCGGGGAACTAGCCTGGGCACGTTCTTC. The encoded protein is CASSSRGTSLGTFF.

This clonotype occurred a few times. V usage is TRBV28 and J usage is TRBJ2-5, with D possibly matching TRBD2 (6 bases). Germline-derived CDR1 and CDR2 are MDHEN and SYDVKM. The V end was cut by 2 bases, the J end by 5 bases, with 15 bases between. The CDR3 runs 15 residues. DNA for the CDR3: TGTGCCAGCAGTTTAATTGGGACTGCTCGGGAGACCCAGTACTTC. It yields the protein CASSLIGTARETQYF.

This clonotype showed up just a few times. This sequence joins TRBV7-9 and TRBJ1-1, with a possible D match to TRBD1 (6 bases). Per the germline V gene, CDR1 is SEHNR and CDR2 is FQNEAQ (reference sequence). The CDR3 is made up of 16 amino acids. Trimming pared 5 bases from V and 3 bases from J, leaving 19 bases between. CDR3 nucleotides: TGTGCCAGCAGCGTCGGGGGCAGCCGGGGGGACACTGAAGCTTTCTTT. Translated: CASSVGGSRGDTEAFF.

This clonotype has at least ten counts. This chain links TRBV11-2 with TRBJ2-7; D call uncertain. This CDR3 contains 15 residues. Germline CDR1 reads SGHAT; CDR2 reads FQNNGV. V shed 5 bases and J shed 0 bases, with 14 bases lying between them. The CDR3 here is CASSRTPTSSYEQYF. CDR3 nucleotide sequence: TGTGCCAGCAGCCGTACACCGACGAGCTCCTACGAGCAGTACTTC.

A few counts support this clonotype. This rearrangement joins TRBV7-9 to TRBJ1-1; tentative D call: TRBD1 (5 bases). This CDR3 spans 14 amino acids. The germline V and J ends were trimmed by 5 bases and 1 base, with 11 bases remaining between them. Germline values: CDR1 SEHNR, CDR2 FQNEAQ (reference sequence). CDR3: CASSPGLRNTEAFF. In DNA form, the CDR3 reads TGTGCCAGCAGCCCGGGACTCCGGAACACTGAAGCTTTCTTT.

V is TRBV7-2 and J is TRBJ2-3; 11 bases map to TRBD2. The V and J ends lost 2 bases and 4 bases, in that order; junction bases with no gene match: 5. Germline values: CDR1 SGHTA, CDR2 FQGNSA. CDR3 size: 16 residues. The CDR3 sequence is CASSLLIAGGSDTQYF. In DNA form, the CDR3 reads TGTGCCAGCAGCTTACTTATAGCGGGAGGGTCAGATACGCAGTATTTT.